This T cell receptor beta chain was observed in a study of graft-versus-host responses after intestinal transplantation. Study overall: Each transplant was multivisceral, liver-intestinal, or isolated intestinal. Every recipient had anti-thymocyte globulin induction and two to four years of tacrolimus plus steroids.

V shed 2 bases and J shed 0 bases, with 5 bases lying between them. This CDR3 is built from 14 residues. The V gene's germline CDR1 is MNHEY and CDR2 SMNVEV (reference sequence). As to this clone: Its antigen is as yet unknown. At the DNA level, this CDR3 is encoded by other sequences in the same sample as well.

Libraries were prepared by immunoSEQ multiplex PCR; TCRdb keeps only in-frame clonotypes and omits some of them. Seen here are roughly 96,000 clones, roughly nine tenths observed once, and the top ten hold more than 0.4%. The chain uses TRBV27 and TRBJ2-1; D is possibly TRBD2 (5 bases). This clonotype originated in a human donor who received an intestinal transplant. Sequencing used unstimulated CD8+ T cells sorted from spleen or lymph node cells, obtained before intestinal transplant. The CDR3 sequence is CASSLTSSYNEQFF. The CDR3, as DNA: TGTGCCAGCAGTTTAACTAGCTCCTACAATGAGCAGTTCTTC.